This is a list of T cell receptor beta chains from one sample in a study of cytomegalovirus exposure and HLA in healthy donors. Repertoires were generated with immunoSEQ multiplex PCR, while TCRdb's copy carries only in-frame clones and drops some. The sample records around 100,000 clones, about 86% being singletons. Sequenced material: PBMCs. These receptors came from a woman aged 70-85 years in good health and CMV-seropositive. The CDR3 runs from the conserved cysteine through the conserved F or W. The D gene is left open where the match is weak. Size is stated for part of the rows, as once, few or many counts, or as a class when the clone is expanded.

cdr3_length: 15
j_call: TRBJ2-1
d_call: TRBD2
clone_size: NA
v_call: TRBV19
cdr3_nt: TGTGCCAGTAGGTGGGTAGCGGGAGGGTTCGATGAGCAGTTCTTC
cdr3_aa: CASRWVAGGFDEQFF

cdr3_length: 16
j_call: TRBJ2-1
d_call: TRBD1
clone_size: NA
v_call: TRBV18
cdr3_nt: TGTGCCAGCTCACCCGCGGACAGGGTCGGGGGCAATGAGCAGTTCTTC
cdr3_aa: CASSPADRVGGNEQFF

cdr3_length: 13
j_call: TRBJ2-3
d_call: NA
clone_size: NA
v_call: TRBV14
cdr3_nt: TGTGCCAGCAGCCAGTTTTTCGGGGATACGCAGTATTTT
cdr3_aa: CASSQFFGDTQYF

cdr3_length: 16
j_call: TRBJ2-3
d_call: NA
clone_size: NA
v_call: TRBV14
cdr3_nt: TGTGCCAGCAGCCCCATCGGACTTTCTAGCACAGATACGCAGTATTTT
cdr3_aa: CASSPIGLSSTDTQYF

cdr3_length: 17
j_call: TRBJ2-1
d_call: NA
clone_size: NA
v_call: TRBV7-2
cdr3_nt: TGTGCCAGCAGCTTCTCCTCCGGGACTCCGATAGGGAATGAGCAGTTCTTC
cdr3_aa: CASSFSSGTPIGNEQFF

cdr3_length: 17
j_call: TRBJ1-6
d_call: NA
clone_size: once
v_call: TRBV30
cdr3_nt: TGTGCCTGGAGTGTCGGGAAAATGTCCGCCCATAATTCACCCCTCCACTTT
cdr3_aa: CAWSVGKMSAHNSPLHF

cdr3_length: 16
j_call: TRBJ2-2
d_call: NA
clone_size: NA
v_call: TRBV6-5
cdr3_nt: TGTGCCAGCAGTTACTCGTCTAGCGTTTCCACCGGGGAGCTGTTTTTT
cdr3_aa: CASSYSSSVSTGELFF

cdr3_length: 14
j_call: TRBJ2-5
d_call: NA
clone_size: NA
v_call: TRBV11-3
cdr3_nt: TGTGCCAGCAGCTTAAATCCGGGAGAGGAGACCCAGTACTTC
cdr3_aa: CASSLNPGEETQYF

cdr3_length: 15
j_call: TRBJ1-5
d_call: NA
clone_size: NA
v_call: TRBV28
cdr3_nt: TGTGCCAGCAGCGTTAAGGTTCGACAGGCTCCCCTCCAGCATTTT
cdr3_aa: CASSVKVRQAPLQHF

cdr3_length: 16
j_call: TRBJ2-5
d_call: NA
clone_size: NA
v_call: TRBV7-2
cdr3_nt: TGTGCCAGCAGCTTCGGGCAGGGAAGGTCCAAAGAGACCCAGTACTTC
cdr3_aa: CASSFGQGRSKETQYF

cdr3_length: 14
j_call: TRBJ2-2
d_call: NA
clone_size: NA
v_call: TRBV11-2
cdr3_nt: TGTGCCAGCGCTCCTGTAGAAGGGGTTGGGGAGCTGTTTTTT
cdr3_aa: CASAPVEGVGELFF

cdr3_length: 16
j_call: TRBJ2-5
d_call: NA
clone_size: once
v_call: TRBV9
cdr3_nt: TGTGCCAGCAGCGTAGGAGAGGGGGTGTTCCAAGAGACCCAGTACTTC
cdr3_aa: CASSVGEGVFQETQYF

cdr3_length: 13
j_call: TRBJ2-5
d_call: NA
clone_size: NA
v_call: TRBV27
cdr3_nt: TGTGCCAGCAGGCGGGATTCTGGAGAGACCCAGTACTTC
cdr3_aa: CASRRDSGETQYF

cdr3_length: 12
j_call: TRBJ2-7
d_call: NA
clone_size: NA
v_call: TRBV15
cdr3_nt: TGTGCCACCAGCAGAGGCTACTACGAGCAGTACTTC
cdr3_aa: CATSRGYYEQYF

cdr3_length: 15
j_call: TRBJ1-5
d_call: TRBD1
clone_size: NA
v_call: TRBV28
cdr3_nt: TGTGCCAGCAGAAATCTTGACAGGGCCGATCAGCCCCAGCATTTT
cdr3_aa: CASRNLDRADQPQHF

cdr3_length: 16
j_call: TRBJ2-1
d_call: TRBD2
clone_size: NA
v_call: TRBV11-3
cdr3_nt: TGTGCCAGCAGCCCAGAGGGGACTAGCGGGTACAATGAGCAGTTCTTC
cdr3_aa: CASSPEGTSGYNEQFF

cdr3_length: 15
j_call: TRBJ2-7
d_call: NA
clone_size: NA
v_call: TRBV21-1
cdr3_nt: TGTGCCAGCAGCATACCCGGGACAGGGGGCAACGAGCAGTACTTC
cdr3_aa: CASSIPGTGGNEQYF

cdr3_length: 14
j_call: TRBJ2-5
d_call: NA
clone_size: NA
v_call: TRBV5-4
cdr3_nt: TGTGCCAGCAGCTTGGGCTCCCCCGGGGAGACCCAGTACTTC
cdr3_aa: CASSLGSPGETQYF

cdr3_length: 18
j_call: TRBJ2-6
d_call: TRBD1
clone_size: NA
v_call: TRBV28
cdr3_nt: TGTGCCAGCAGTTTTCAGTCGGGACAGGGTGCCGGGGCCAACGTCCTGACTTTC
cdr3_aa: CASSFQSGQGAGANVLTF

cdr3_length: 19
j_call: TRBJ2-2
d_call: NA
clone_size: NA
v_call: TRBV5-1
cdr3_nt: TGCGCCAGCAGCTTGGCCGAAACTGAGGACGGGGGATACACCGGGGAGCTGTTTTTT
cdr3_aa: CASSLAETEDGGYTGELFF

cdr3_length: 14
j_call: TRBJ1-6
d_call: TRBD1
clone_size: once
v_call: TRBV6-5
cdr3_nt: TGTGCCAGCAGTACGGACAGGGCACGGTCACCCCTCCACTTT
cdr3_aa: CASSTDRARSPLHF

cdr3_length: 14
j_call: TRBJ2-2
d_call: NA
clone_size: NA
v_call: TRBV29-1
cdr3_nt: TGCAGCGTGTGGACAGAGACGAACACCGGGGAGCTGTTTTTT
cdr3_aa: CSVWTETNTGELFF

cdr3_length: 14
j_call: TRBJ1-5
d_call: NA
clone_size: NA
v_call: TRBV27
cdr3_nt: TGTGCCAGCAGTTTTAATAGGGGTAATCAGCCCCAGCATTTT
cdr3_aa: CASSFNRGNQPQHF

cdr3_length: 14
j_call: TRBJ1-2
d_call: TRBD1
clone_size: NA
v_call: TRBV7-2
cdr3_nt: TGTGCCAGCACCTACGGGGGACAGGGCAATGGCTACACCTTC
cdr3_aa: CASTYGGQGNGYTF

cdr3_length: 14
j_call: TRBJ2-2
d_call: NA
clone_size: NA
v_call: TRBV5-1
cdr3_nt: TGCGCCAGCAGCCGTTCAGGAATCACCGGGGAGCTGTTTTTT
cdr3_aa: CASSRSGITGELFF

cdr3_length: 14
j_call: TRBJ1-2
d_call: NA
clone_size: NA
v_call: TRBV19
cdr3_nt: TGTGCCAGTAGCCGACAGGCCTCTAACTATGGCTACACCTTC
cdr3_aa: CASSRQASNYGYTF

cdr3_length: 12
j_call: TRBJ2-3
d_call: NA
clone_size: NA
v_call: TRBV6-5
cdr3_nt: TGTGCCAGCAGTCAATCTAGTGGCGCGCAGTATTTT
cdr3_aa: CASSQSSGAQYF

cdr3_length: 13
j_call: TRBJ1-3
d_call: NA
clone_size: NA
v_call: TRBV13
cdr3_nt: TGTGCCAGCAGTCCGAGAAGTGGAAACACCATATATTTT
cdr3_aa: CASSPRSGNTIYF

cdr3_length: 16
j_call: TRBJ2-1
d_call: TRBD2
clone_size: NA
v_call: TRBV5-4
cdr3_nt: TGTGCCAGCAGCTTGTTTGGCGGGAGTCTAACAAGGGAGCAGTTCTTC
cdr3_aa: CASSLFGGSLTREQFF

cdr3_length: 15
j_call: TRBJ1-5
d_call: NA
clone_size: NA
v_call: TRBV9
cdr3_nt: TGTGCCAGCAGCGTAGACGGCAGGGGCAATCAGCCCCAGCATTTT
cdr3_aa: CASSVDGRGNQPQHF

cdr3_length: 14
j_call: TRBJ1-2
d_call: TRBD1
clone_size: few
v_call: TRBV5-4
cdr3_nt: TGTGCCAGCAGCCTACCGGACAGGGTTTATGGCTACACCTTC
cdr3_aa: CASSLPDRVYGYTF